This T cell receptor beta chain was documented in a study of graft-versus-host responses after intestinal transplantation. Profiling relied on immunoSEQ multiplex PCR, and the TCRdb table lists in-frame clones only, not all of them. The data contain 13,000 to 15,000 clones, roughly 70% of them singletons. With regard to this clone: The antigen is not known.

Graft-derived tissue was subjected to processing to liberate intraepithelial and lamina propria lymphocytes. General study results and limits: Investigators detected GvH clones in recipient marrow, with some emerging earlier in ileum or blood. Circulating GvH clones peaking coincided with falling HvG clones soon after transplant.

The CDR3 spans 15 residues. Trimming pared 10 bases from V and 3 bases from J, leaving 21 bases between. Germline lookup yields CDR1 ENHRY and CDR2 SYGVKD. The sample in question was ileum tissue, obtained approximately 780 days after intestinal transplantation. The chain combines TRBV10-3 with TRBJ2-5; D may match TRBD1 or TRBD2 (5 bases each). The TCR was taken from a human patient who received an intestinal transplant, so some T cells may come from the graft donor. Here the CDR3 reads CATRSGTKNEETQYF. Here the CDR3 DNA reads TGTGCCACCAGGAGTGGGACGAAAAACGAAGAGACCCAGTACTTC.